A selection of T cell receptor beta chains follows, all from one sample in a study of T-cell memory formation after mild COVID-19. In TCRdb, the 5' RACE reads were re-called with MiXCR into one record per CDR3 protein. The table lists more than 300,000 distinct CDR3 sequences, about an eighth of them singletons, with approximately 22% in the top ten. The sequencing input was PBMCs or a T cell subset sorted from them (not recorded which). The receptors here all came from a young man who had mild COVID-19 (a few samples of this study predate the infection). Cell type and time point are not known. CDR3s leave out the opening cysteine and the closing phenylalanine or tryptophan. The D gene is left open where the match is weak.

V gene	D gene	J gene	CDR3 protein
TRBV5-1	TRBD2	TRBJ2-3	ASSFTSGIPDTQY
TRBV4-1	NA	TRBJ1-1	ASSQGLTNTEAF
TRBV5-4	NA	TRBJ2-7	ASSLADSPLGYEQY
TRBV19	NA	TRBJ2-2	ASSIMGRGTGELF
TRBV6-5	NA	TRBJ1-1	ASRGGSHNTEAF
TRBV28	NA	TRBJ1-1	ASSLWSENTEAF
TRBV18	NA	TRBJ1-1	ASSRGQFEAF
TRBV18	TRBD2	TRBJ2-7	ASSPAGGSGGLNSYEQY
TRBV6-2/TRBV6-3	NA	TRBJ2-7	ASSYAANYEQY
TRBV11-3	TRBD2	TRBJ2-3	ASSRRAGGTDTQY
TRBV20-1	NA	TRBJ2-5	SGRGGGEETQY
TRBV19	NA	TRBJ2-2	ASSIIGGGTGELF
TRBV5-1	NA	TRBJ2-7	ASSLAGGTAYEQY
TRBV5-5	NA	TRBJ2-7	ASSLLVSYEQY
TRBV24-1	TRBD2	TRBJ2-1	ATSDFPGGEDNEQF
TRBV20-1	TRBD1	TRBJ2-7	SARQGDEQY
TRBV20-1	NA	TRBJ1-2	SAREGHTSSYGYT
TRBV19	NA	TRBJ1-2	ASTLGLANYGYT
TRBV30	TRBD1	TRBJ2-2	AWNRGSAGELF
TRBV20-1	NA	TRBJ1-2	SARGQFNNPYGYT
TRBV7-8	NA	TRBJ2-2	ASSPVATGELF
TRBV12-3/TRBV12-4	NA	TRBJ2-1	ASSSLGEQF
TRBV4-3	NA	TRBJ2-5	ASSRWVTDETQY
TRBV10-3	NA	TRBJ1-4	AISGGTNEKLF
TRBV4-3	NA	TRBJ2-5	ASSGRGGGALQETQY
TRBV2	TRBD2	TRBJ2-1	ASSRPSGGIDEQF
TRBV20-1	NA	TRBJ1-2	SASTGMSGYT
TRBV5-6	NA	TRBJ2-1	ASSLGGQGSYNEQF
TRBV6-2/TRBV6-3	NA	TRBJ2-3	ASSRLDYTQY
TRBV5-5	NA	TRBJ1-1	ASSLNDGTEAF
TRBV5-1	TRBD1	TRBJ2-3	ASSFRDRFTDTQY
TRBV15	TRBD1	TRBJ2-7	ATSRGGTGAYEQY
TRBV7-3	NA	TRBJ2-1	ASSSDPASYNEQF
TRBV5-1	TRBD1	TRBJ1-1	ASSPAGGMNTEAF
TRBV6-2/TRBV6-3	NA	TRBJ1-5	ASSYGRGYQPQH
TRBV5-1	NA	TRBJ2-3	ASSWGAGTDTQY
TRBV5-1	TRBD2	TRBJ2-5	ASSPILSGRETQY
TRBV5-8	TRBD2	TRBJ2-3	ASSLGTSGGAADTQY
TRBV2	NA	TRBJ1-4	ASFRKGMGNEKLF
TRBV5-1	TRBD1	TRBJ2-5	ASSLTGGKEETQY
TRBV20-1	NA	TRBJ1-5	SAATASNQPQH
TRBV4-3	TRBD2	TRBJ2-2	ASSQITGTSGGGGELF